The rows below give T cell receptor beta chains drawn from one sample of a study of Ad26.COV2.S vaccination and SARS-CoV-2 variants. The assay was immunoSEQ multiplex PCR, and TCRdb's table has in-frame clones only and misses some. The data contain approximately 280,000 clones, 70% to 90% of them singletons. The sequences come from peripheral blood, collected in a trial of Ad26.COV2.S vaccine versus placebo. The receptors shown here come from a person between 18 and 59 years old who received the Ad26.COV2.S COVID-19 vaccine or a placebo. Both conserved end residues are part of each CDR3. Each record gives: CDR3 DNA, CDR3 protein, V gene, clone size, J gene, D gene. D genes are given only for firm matches. Not every row has a clone size; where given, it reads once, few, many or a size class.

cdr3_nt: TGTGCCAGCAGTTTCTCCGGGACAGGGGGCAATCAGCCCCAGCATTTT
cdr3_aa: CASSFSGTGGNQPQHF
v_call: TRBV27
clone_size: -
j_call: TRBJ1-5
d_call: TRBD1

cdr3_nt: TGTGCCAGTAGTGTCCCTAGCGGGAGGGCCCACAATGAGCAGTTCTTC
cdr3_aa: CASSVPSGRAHNEQFF
v_call: TRBV19
clone_size: -
j_call: TRBJ2-1
d_call: TRBD2

cdr3_nt: TGTGCCAGCAGCTCGGGACAGGCTCAAGAGACCCAGTACTTC
cdr3_aa: CASSSGQAQETQYF
v_call: TRBV7-9
clone_size: -
j_call: TRBJ2-5
d_call: TRBD1

cdr3_nt: TGTGCCAGCAGCGGGATAGCGGTGTCAGAGACCCAGTACTTC
cdr3_aa: CASSGIAVSETQYF
v_call: TRBV5-6
clone_size: -
j_call: TRBJ2-5
d_call: -

cdr3_nt: TGTGCCAGCAGCTTGGGACTGGACGAGCAGTACTTC
cdr3_aa: CASSLGLDEQYF
v_call: TRBV5-4
clone_size: -
j_call: TRBJ2-7
d_call: -

cdr3_nt: TGTGCCAGCAGGGTGGGACGGACATACGAGCAGTACTTC
cdr3_aa: CASRVGRTYEQYF
v_call: TRBV2
clone_size: -
j_call: TRBJ2-7
d_call: -

cdr3_nt: -
cdr3_aa: CASSSSERGRDNEQFF
v_call: TRBV6-9
clone_size: -
j_call: TRBJ2-1
d_call: -

cdr3_nt: TGTGCCAGCAGTTTAACGGACAGGGGTGCAGATACGCAGTATTTT
cdr3_aa: CASSLTDRGADTQYF
v_call: TRBV27
clone_size: once
j_call: TRBJ2-3
d_call: TRBD1

cdr3_nt: TGCAGCGTCCAGTCTAACAGGTTACAAGCTTTCTTT
cdr3_aa: CSVQSNRLQAFF
v_call: TRBV29-1
clone_size: -
j_call: TRBJ1-1
d_call: -

cdr3_nt: TGCGCCAGCAGTGTATCCGGACACCGCACAGATACGCAGTATTTT
cdr3_aa: CASSVSGHRTDTQYF
v_call: TRBV10-2
clone_size: -
j_call: TRBJ2-3
d_call: -

cdr3_nt: TGTGCCAGCAGGCCTCGGGGGGGAAGGGGCAATCAGCCCCAGCATTTT
cdr3_aa: CASRPRGGRGNQPQHF
v_call: TRBV6-2/TRBV6-3
clone_size: -
j_call: TRBJ1-5
d_call: -

cdr3_nt: TGTGCCAGCAGTCCCGGGACAGGGAGTCAGCCCCAGCATTTT
cdr3_aa: CASSPGTGSQPQHF
v_call: TRBV6-2/TRBV6-3
clone_size: -
j_call: TRBJ1-5
d_call: TRBD1

cdr3_nt: TGCGCCAGCAGCTTAGGGGTGAGTAGCACTGAAGCTTTCTTT
cdr3_aa: CASSLGVSSTEAFF
v_call: TRBV5-1
clone_size: -
j_call: TRBJ1-1
d_call: -

cdr3_nt: TGTGCCAGCAGCTCGACAGAAAGCTCCTATAATTCACCCCTCCACTTT
cdr3_aa: CASSSTESSYNSPLHF
v_call: TRBV13
clone_size: -
j_call: TRBJ1-6
d_call: -

cdr3_nt: TGCGCCAGCAGCTTCCAACCAGGACAGGGAGGAGATACGCAGTATTTT
cdr3_aa: CASSFQPGQGGDTQYF
v_call: TRBV5-1
clone_size: -
j_call: TRBJ2-3
d_call: TRBD1

cdr3_nt: TGTGCCAGCAGTCGTCTAATGGAGAGCACAGATACGCAGTATTTT
cdr3_aa: CASSRLMESTDTQYF
v_call: TRBV25-1
clone_size: -
j_call: TRBJ2-3
d_call: -

cdr3_nt: TGTGCCAGCTCACCAGTAGAGAAGGTTGAAGCTTTCTTT
cdr3_aa: CASSPVEKVEAFF
v_call: TRBV18
clone_size: once
j_call: TRBJ1-1
d_call: -

cdr3_nt: TGTGCCAGCAGCTTAAGTCAGGCTAGCGGGATGGAGCAGTACTTC
cdr3_aa: CASSLSQASGMEQYF
v_call: TRBV7-9
clone_size: few
j_call: TRBJ2-7
d_call: TRBD2

cdr3_nt: TGTGCCACCAGCTCAAAGACTAGCGAGAATGAGCAGTTCTTC
cdr3_aa: CATSSKTSENEQFF
v_call: TRBV15
clone_size: -
j_call: TRBJ2-1
d_call: TRBD2

cdr3_nt: TGTGCCAGTAAGACAGGGTGGGATCAGCCCCAGCATTTT
cdr3_aa: CASKTGWDQPQHF
v_call: TRBV2
clone_size: -
j_call: TRBJ1-5
d_call: TRBD1

cdr3_nt: TGCGCCAGCAGCCAGATGGGGCCGTACACCTTC
cdr3_aa: CASSQMGPYTF
v_call: TRBV4-1
clone_size: few
j_call: TRBJ1-2
d_call: -

cdr3_nt: TGTGCCAGCAGCGTAGGCTCAGCTGCCTCCTACGAGCAGTACTTC
cdr3_aa: CASSVGSAASYEQYF
v_call: TRBV9
clone_size: -
j_call: TRBJ2-7
d_call: -

cdr3_nt: TGTGCCAGCAGGCTCCCGGGGTTCTACAATGAGCAGTTCTTC
cdr3_aa: CASRLPGFYNEQFF
v_call: TRBV11-2
clone_size: -
j_call: TRBJ2-1
d_call: -

cdr3_nt: TGCGCCAGCAGCCAAGATGGCGGGACGGTTACCTACGAGCAGTACTTC
cdr3_aa: CASSQDGGTVTYEQYF
v_call: TRBV4-1
clone_size: -
j_call: TRBJ2-7
d_call: -

cdr3_nt: TGTGCCAGCAGCACCCGGGGCCCAACCCGGCATGAGCAGTTCTTC
cdr3_aa: CASSTRGPTRHEQFF
v_call: TRBV7-6
clone_size: -
j_call: TRBJ2-1
d_call: -

cdr3_nt: TGTGCCAGCAGCCAAGGTGCACTAGATCTCTACGAGCAGTACTTC
cdr3_aa: CASSQGALDLYEQYF
v_call: TRBV5-4
clone_size: -
j_call: TRBJ2-7
d_call: -

cdr3_nt: TGTGCCAGCAGCCAAGAACAGGGGGCGTTGAACGGCTACACCTTC
cdr3_aa: CASSQEQGALNGYTF
v_call: TRBV4-2
clone_size: -
j_call: TRBJ1-2
d_call: TRBD1

cdr3_nt: TGTGCCAGCAGTCACGCTGCTTACGAGCAGTACTTC
cdr3_aa: CASSHAAYEQYF
v_call: TRBV6-5
clone_size: -
j_call: TRBJ2-7
d_call: -

cdr3_nt: TGTGCCAGCAGCCAAGAGCGGGTCACAGATACGCAGTATTTT
cdr3_aa: CASSQERVTDTQYF
v_call: TRBV14
clone_size: -
j_call: TRBJ2-3
d_call: -

cdr3_nt: TGTGCCAGCAGTTTTCCCCCCGGGGGGAACACTGAAGCTTTCTTT
cdr3_aa: CASSFPPGGNTEAFF
v_call: TRBV28
clone_size: -
j_call: TRBJ1-1
d_call: -

cdr3_nt: TGTGCCAGCAGTTACTTACCGCTTGGGGTCGAAGAGACCCAGTACTTC
cdr3_aa: CASSYLPLGVEETQYF
v_call: TRBV6-2/TRBV6-3
clone_size: few
j_call: TRBJ2-5
d_call: -

cdr3_nt: TGCGCCAGCACCTTGGGGGATAACAATGAGCAGTTCTTC
cdr3_aa: CASTLGDNNEQFF
v_call: TRBV5-1
clone_size: -
j_call: TRBJ2-1
d_call: -

cdr3_nt: TGTGCCAGCAGTCCCTCGACGGCCGGGACAGGGAACACTGAAGCTTTCTTT
cdr3_aa: CASSPSTAGTGNTEAFF
v_call: TRBV6-6
clone_size: -
j_call: TRBJ1-1
d_call: TRBD1

cdr3_nt: TGTGCCAGCAGGCCTACCCTAGCGGGGGACAATGAGCAGTTCTTC
cdr3_aa: CASRPTLAGDNEQFF
v_call: TRBV6-2/TRBV6-3
clone_size: -
j_call: TRBJ2-1
d_call: TRBD2

cdr3_nt: TGTGCCAGCAGCTTTTACACTAGCGGGAGATACGAGCAGTACTTC
cdr3_aa: CASSFYTSGRYEQYF
v_call: TRBV7-2
clone_size: -
j_call: TRBJ2-7
d_call: TRBD2

cdr3_nt: TGTGCCAGCAGTGAAGGGGGGGCAGGTGAAAAACTGTTTTTT
cdr3_aa: CASSEGGAGEKLFF
v_call: TRBV6-1
clone_size: -
j_call: TRBJ1-4
d_call: -

cdr3_nt: TGTGCCAGCAGTGAACAGGGTCTTAGCAATCAGCCCCAGCATTTT
cdr3_aa: CASSEQGLSNQPQHF
v_call: TRBV2
clone_size: -
j_call: TRBJ1-5
d_call: -

cdr3_nt: TGTGCCAGCAGCTTACGGGAGGGGCGCACAGATACGCAGTATTTT
cdr3_aa: CASSLREGRTDTQYF
v_call: TRBV7-9
clone_size: -
j_call: TRBJ2-3
d_call: TRBD2

cdr3_nt: TGTGCCAGCAGCGTAGGTGTGGGGGTCCAAGAGACCCAGTACTTC
cdr3_aa: CASSVGVGVQETQYF
v_call: TRBV9
clone_size: -
j_call: TRBJ2-5
d_call: -

cdr3_nt: TGTGCCTGGATAACAGGGGCGGGGTTTGAAGCTTTCTTT
cdr3_aa: CAWITGAGFEAFF
v_call: TRBV30
clone_size: once
j_call: TRBJ1-1
d_call: TRBD1

cdr3_nt: TGTGCCAGCAGCCTGTGGACAGGGGGCGAAGAGACCCAGTACTTC
cdr3_aa: CASSLWTGGEETQYF
v_call: TRBV4-2
clone_size: -
j_call: TRBJ2-5
d_call: TRBD1

cdr3_nt: TGTGCCTGGAATTTCGGGCTAGCGGGAGTCTACGAGCAGTACTTC
cdr3_aa: CAWNFGLAGVYEQYF
v_call: TRBV30
clone_size: -
j_call: TRBJ2-7
d_call: TRBD2

cdr3_nt: TGTGCCAGCAGCTTAGATGGTAGTAGTCAGCCCCAGCATTTT
cdr3_aa: CASSLDGSSQPQHF
v_call: TRBV7-6
clone_size: -
j_call: TRBJ1-5
d_call: -

cdr3_nt: TGTGCCAGCAGCGTCGGCTACGAGCAGTACTTC
cdr3_aa: CASSVGYEQYF
v_call: TRBV7-9
clone_size: -
j_call: TRBJ2-7
d_call: -

cdr3_nt: TGTGCCAGCAGTCCGTCTCAGGGGGCAGGATATGGCTACACCTTC
cdr3_aa: CASSPSQGAGYGYTF
v_call: TRBV6-5
clone_size: once
j_call: TRBJ1-2
d_call: TRBD1

cdr3_nt: TGTGCCAGCAGCTTAGTTGCGAACACTGAAGCTTTCTTT
cdr3_aa: CASSLVANTEAFF
v_call: TRBV7-9
clone_size: -
j_call: TRBJ1-1
d_call: -

cdr3_nt: TGTGCCAGCAGCTTACCGGGGGAGGGGGAGACCCAGTACTTC
cdr3_aa: CASSLPGEGETQYF
v_call: TRBV5-4
clone_size: -
j_call: TRBJ2-5
d_call: TRBD2

cdr3_nt: TGCGCCAGCAGCCAAGAGTTTAGTGGGGCCAGGAATGAGCAGTTCTTC
cdr3_aa: CASSQEFSGARNEQFF
v_call: TRBV4-3
clone_size: -
j_call: TRBJ2-1
d_call: -

cdr3_nt: TGTGCCAGCTCCGGGACAGGGGCCATGAACACTGAAGCTTTCTTT
cdr3_aa: CASSGTGAMNTEAFF
v_call: TRBV18
clone_size: -
j_call: TRBJ1-1
d_call: TRBD1

cdr3_nt: TGTGCCAGCCGCTTGGCCGCGACACCGAACACTGAAGCTTTCTTT
cdr3_aa: CASRLAATPNTEAFF
v_call: TRBV2
clone_size: once
j_call: TRBJ1-1
d_call: -

cdr3_nt: TGTGCCAGCAGTTATGGGGCATCCTCCTCTGGAAACACCATATATTTT
cdr3_aa: CASSYGASSSGNTIYF
v_call: TRBV6-6
clone_size: -
j_call: TRBJ1-3
d_call: -

cdr3_nt: TGTGCCAGCAGCTCGGCCGGGGAAAAACTGTTTTTT
cdr3_aa: CASSSAGEKLFF
v_call: TRBV9
clone_size: -
j_call: TRBJ1-4
d_call: -

cdr3_nt: TGTGCCAGCAGCTTAGGGGGGCGGATCTACGAGCAGTACTTC
cdr3_aa: CASSLGGRIYEQYF
v_call: TRBV11-2
clone_size: -
j_call: TRBJ2-7
d_call: -

cdr3_nt: TGTGCCAGTAATGGCGGGAGAGCCTACAATGAGCAGTTCTTC
cdr3_aa: CASNGGRAYNEQFF
v_call: TRBV19
clone_size: once
j_call: TRBJ2-1
d_call: TRBD2

cdr3_nt: TGTGCCAGCAGCCCCGGGACGGTGAACACTGAAGCTTTCTTT
cdr3_aa: CASSPGTVNTEAFF
v_call: TRBV7-2
clone_size: -
j_call: TRBJ1-1
d_call: -